This T cell receptor (beta chain) was sequenced in a study of response to subunit inactivated influenza vaccine. In germline, CDR1 is DFQATT, CDR2 SNEGSKA (reference sequence). The junction had 16 bases not matched to a gene; V was cut back by 3 bases and J by 4 bases. The CDR3 is made up of 17 amino acids. TCRdb called the RT-PCR reads again in MiXCR, with one record for every CDR3 protein. The table lists 150,000 to 200,000 distinct CDR3 sequences, approximately 12% of them singletons, with 25% to 35% in the top ten. These same records also appear under a second study, on T cells expressing NK-cell markers. As reported in that work: Synthesis of TCR beta cDNA relied on 5'RACE template switching carrying UMIs.

The material was CD8+ T cells sorted from PBMCs, obtained roughly 12 days after vaccination. The source of this sequence is a man over 45 who received an inactivated influenza vaccine. V usage is TRBV20-1 and J usage is TRBJ2-5; 8 nucleotides agree with TRBD2. The CDR3 DNA follows: TGCAGTGCTAGTCGGCTAGCGGGTCTCAGAGGGATAGAGACCCAGTACTTC. Encoded protein: CSASRLAGLRGIETQYF.